These T cell receptor beta chains were read from a single sample in a study of blood T cell repertoires in COVID-19. Using immunoSEQ multiplex PCR, the repertoire was profiled, and TCRdb retains in-frame clones only, with some absent. This table holds about 500,000 clones, 87% found once. The sequenced sample was PBMCs or T cells enriched from blood (not recorded which). The source is a woman younger than 35 who had recovered from COVID-19. CDR3s include the opening cysteine and the closing phenylalanine or tryptophan. The D gene is left open where the match is weak. The size field is filled for only some rows; it gives once, few, many or a size class.

j_call clone_size v_call d_call cdr3_nt cdr3_aa
TRBJ1-1 NA TRBV2 TRBD1 TGTGCCAGCAGTCTAACAGGGGACACTGAAGCTTTCTTT CASSLTGDTEAFF
TRBJ2-6 NA TRBV18 TRBD1 TGTGCCAGCTCACCGGACAGGTCTGGGGCCAACGTCCTGACTTTC CASSPDRSGANVLTF
TRBJ2-1 NA TRBV3-1/TRBV3-2 TRBD2 TGTGCCAGCAGCCAGGCTAGCGGAAAATCCTACAATGAGCAGTTCTTC CASSQASGKSYNEQFF
TRBJ2-7 few TRBV2 TRBD1 TGTGCCAGCAGCGCCTTGACAGGGTACGACGGCGAGCAGTACTTC CASSALTGYDGEQYF
TRBJ1-2 NA TRBV11-1 TRBD1 TGTGCCAGCAGCCAGGGGCCGGGGACAGGCTATGGCTACACCTTC CASSQGPGTGYGYTF
TRBJ2-2 NA TRBV30 NA TGTGCCTGGAGGGTAGCGTGGGGCAGGGGAAAGAAGGGGGACACCGGGGAGCTGTTTTTT CAWRVAWGRGKKGDTGELFF
TRBJ1-2 NA TRBV5-3 NA TGTGCCAGAAGCTTGGACTGCTCGACGACCGGAGGCTATGGCTACACCTTC CARSLDCSTTGGYGYTF
TRBJ2-5 NA TRBV6-1 NA TGTGCCAGCAGTGAAATCCGGCTAGCCCAAGAGACCCAGTACTTC CASSEIRLAQETQYF
TRBJ2-3 NA TRBV6-5 NA TGTGCCAGCAGTTACGGTGGAGGGGCAGATACGCAGTATTTT CASSYGGGADTQYF
TRBJ1-5 NA TRBV28 NA TGTGCCAGCAGTTTAGAGGCCTTACAGCCCCAGCATTTT CASSLEALQPQHF
TRBJ1-4 NA TRBV15 NA TGTGCCACCGCTAGGCGGAACGAAAAACTGTTTTTT CATARRNEKLFF
TRBJ1-1 NA TRBV11-2 NA TGTGCCAGCAGCTTTCAGGGGAACACTGAAGCTTTCTTT CASSFQGNTEAFF
TRBJ2-1 NA TRBV6-5 NA TGTGCCAGCAGTTATCAGGGGCAGAGCGATGAGCAGTTCTTC CASSYQGQSDEQFF
TRBJ2-2 NA TRBV5-1 NA TGCGCCAGCAGCTTGAATGTGGGGGCCCCCACCGGGGAGCTGTTTTTT CASSLNVGAPTGELFF
TRBJ1-1 NA TRBV28 TRBD1 TGTGCCAGCACCCTGGAGGGGGCGGGGTCCTGGAGCACTGAAGCTTTCTTT CASTLEGAGSWSTEAFF
TRBJ2-5 NA TRBV5-1 TRBD1 TGCGCCAGCAGGTCCGGGACAGTAGGAGAGACCCAGTACTTC CASRSGTVGETQYF
TRBJ2-2 NA TRBV5-4 NA TGTGCCAGCCAGCCAGATCTAGTGGGGGAGCTGTTTTTT CASQPDLVGELFF
TRBJ2-5 NA TRBV5-4 TRBD2 TGTGCCAGCAGCTCGTGGGTAGCGGGGGGGCAAGAGACCCAGTACTTC CASSSWVAGGQETQYF
TRBJ2-3 NA TRBV5-4 NA TGTGCCAGCGGGGGGGCACCCCCCGCAGATACGCAGTATTTT CASGGAPPADTQYF
TRBJ1-5 NA TRBV18 NA TGTGCCAGCTCCATTTCGGGAGGAAATCAGCCCCAGCATTTT CASSISGGNQPQHF
TRBJ1-1 NA TRBV6-5 TRBD1 TGTGCCAGCAGTTACTCCCTCCGGGACAGTGAAGCTTTCTTT CASSYSLRDSEAFF
TRBJ1-6 NA TRBV6-2/TRBV6-3 NA TGTGCCAGCAGTCTTGACAGCCCAGTTGGTGGTTCACCCCTCCACTTT CASSLDSPVGGSPLHF
TRBJ2-6 NA TRBV6-5 NA TGTGCCAGCAGTTACTCCCCCGGCTCTGGGGCCAACGTCCTGACTTTC CASSYSPGSGANVLTF
TRBJ1-2 NA TRBV24-1 NA TGTGCCACCAGTGACTGGGGAGGGGATGGCTACACCTTC CATSDWGGDGYTF
TRBJ2-7 NA TRBV28 NA TGTGCCAGCGGATTAACAGGGCTGAGCTCCTACGAGCAGTACTTC CASGLTGLSSYEQYF
TRBJ2-5 NA TRBV5-6 NA TGTGCCAGCAGAGGGGCAGCCCAAGAGACCCAGTACTTC CASRGAAQETQYF
TRBJ1-2 NA TRBV6-5 TRBD1 TGTGCCAGCAGTTCCGGGACAGGGGGCGGATGGGATGGCTACACCTTC CASSSGTGGGWDGYTF
TRBJ2-3 NA TRBV6-5 TRBD2 TGTGCCAGCAGTTCCGGGACTAGCGAGAGCACAGATACGCAGTATTTT CASSSGTSESTDTQYF
TRBJ2-2 NA TRBV18 TRBD2 TGTGCCAGCTCACCGACTAGCTCGGTGGGCGGGGAGCTGTTTTTT CASSPTSSVGGELFF
TRBJ2-7 NA TRBV6-5 NA TGTGCCAGCAGCGGCGGTGTCGGTCGCTACGAGCAGTACTTC CASSGGVGRYEQYF
TRBJ2-1 few TRBV28 TRBD1 TGTGCCAGTCAAACAGGGGCTGGCTACAATGAGCAGTTCTTC CASQTGAGYNEQFF
TRBJ1-2 NA TRBV5-1 NA TGCGCCAGCAGCTTGGGGCGGGACTCCTATGGCTACACCTTC CASSLGRDSYGYTF
TRBJ1-3 NA TRBV2 NA TGTGCCAGCAGTGAAGGACAGAGGCGAGGAAACACCATATATTTT CASSEGQRRGNTIYF
TRBJ1-2 NA TRBV6-5 NA TGTGCCAGCAGCCGACTCACGGCGACGGGTAGTGGCTACACCTTC CASSRLTATGSGYTF
TRBJ1-5 few TRBV1 NA TGCACCAGCGAGATGGCCAGGGGGGGCAATCAGCCCCAGCATTTT CTSEMARGGNQPQHF
TRBJ1-3 NA TRBV30 TRBD1 TGTGCCTGGGCCGGGGACAGCAACTCTGGAAACACCATATATTTT CAWAGDSNSGNTIYF
TRBJ2-5 NA TRBV5-1 NA TGCGCCAGCAGCTTGGAGGGGTCGGTGAGACAAGAGACCCAGTACTTC CASSLEGSVRQETQYF